The entry below gives a single T cell receptor beta chain sequence along with its context. Its specificity is unknown. This sample was taken from a study of CD8+CD57+ T cells in acquired aplastic anemia. The overall study: The mean DNA yield obtained from sorted CD4+ and CD8+ cells came to 3 to 3.5 ug. Sequencing produced an average of about 10.8 million reads per healthy donor for CD4+ cells. Study conclusions and caveats: There were 25 to 35 CD8+ CDR3 sequences that occurred in both patients and controls. The study found no significant CD8+ Simpson's diversity difference between patients and controls.

The template for TCR beta VDJ and CDR3 sequence profiling was genomic DNA. TCRdb recomputed calls from the reads with MiXCR, one row per CDR3 protein. The sample records hundreds of thousands of distinct CDR3 sequences, roughly 64% being singletons. The specimen was sorted CD4+, CD8+, or CD8+CD57+ T cells (not recorded which) from PBMCs. The TCR originated in a human donor in good health, serving as a control.

The DNA of the CDR3 is TGTGCCAGCAGCCAAGATTCCGGGAAACACAAACACGTGCAGTACTTC. Its protein is CASSQDSGKHKHVQYF. This rearrangement joins TRBV7-2 to TRBJ2-7; a possible D gene is TRBD2 (5 bases). Germline V gives CDR1 SGHTA, CDR2 FQGNSA. The ends were cut back, 5 bases at V and 9 bases at J, with 26 bases in the middle. The CDR3 runs to 16 residues.